One sample yielded the 9 T cell receptor beta chains listed below, sequenced in a study of shared clonotypes between healthy human individuals. Sequencing was performed with immunoSEQ multiplex PCR; in TCRdb, only in-frame clones are kept and a portion is missing. The top ten clones hold about 0.39% of a sample with a few million clones, just over 90% of them seen once. Sequenced input: naive CD4+ T cells from PBMCs. The subset was: CD45RA+ positively selected. Receptors were obtained from a man aged 18 to 30 in good health. Some clones in this sample may be carry-over from other donors' samples.

This chain joins TRBV2 and TRBJ2-3; 9 positions agree with TRBD1. Germline CDR1 reads SNHLY; CDR2 reads FYNNEI. With 7 bases clipped from V and 4 bases from J, the junction kept 9 bases outside the gene matches. This CDR3 region has 15 residues. CDR3 DNA: TGTGCCAGCAAAATGGGACAGGGATTCGCAGATACGCAGTATTTT. This translates into CASKMGQGFADTQYF.

V and J are TRBV4-3 and TRBJ2-3; D may be TRBD2 (5 bases). V shed 1 base and J shed 0 bases, with 14 bases lying between them. The CDR3 spans 17 residues. Germline CDR1 is LGHNA and CDR2 is YSLEER. The CDR3 region has the DNA TGCGCCAGCAGCCAAGGAAGGAGGCCCTTTAGCACAGATACGCAGTATTTT. This encodes CASSQGRRPFSTDTQYF.

The V call is TRBV12-1, the J call TRBJ2-7; the table calls TRBD2, which could not be checked here. TRBV12-1 counts as a pseudogene. The CDR3 sequence is 16 residues long. The DNA of the CDR3 is TGTGCCAGCAGCTCGTACCTAGCGGGAGGGGTTTACGAGCAGTACTTC. Encoded protein: CASSSYLAGGVYEQYF.

CDR3 sequence: CASSFALRQHAFF. In DNA form, the CDR3 reads TGTGCCAGCAGCTTCGCTCTTAGACAGCATGCTTTCTTT. This chain links TRBV5-5 with TRBJ1-1; D possibly corresponds to TRBD1 (5 bases). The CDR3 spans 13 residues. Trimming shortened V by 2 bases and J by 11 bases, and 16 bases separated the two germline ends. Germline assignment: CDR1 SGHKS and CDR2 YYEKEE (reference sequence).

For this clone: The identical CDR3 is also encoded by other nucleotide sequences in the sample. V usage is TRBV11-2 and J usage is TRBJ2-3; D unresolved. Germline CDR1 SGHAT, CDR2 FQNNGV. Trimming pared 3 bases from V and 4 bases from J, leaving 8 bases between. The CDR3 contains 13 residues. The CDR3 here is CASSLAGADTQYF. The DNA for the CDR3 is TGTGCCAGCAGCTTGGCCGGTGCAGATACGCAGTATTTT.

The rearrangement joins TRBV29-1 to TRBJ2-7; 10 nucleotides match TRBD2. V shed 3 bases and J 2 bases; nucleotides not matched to a gene: 7. Germline V gene sequence: CDR1 SQVTM, CDR2 ANQGSEA. This CDR3 is 15 amino acids long. The CDR3 DNA reads as TGCAGCGTTGATGCTCGGACTAGCGGAGCCTACGAGCAGTACTTC. Its protein product is CSVDARTSGAYEQYF.

The chain carries TRBV6-4 and TRBJ2-3, with 13 bases matching TRBD2. Germline values: CDR1 MRHNA, CDR2 SNTAGT. After removal of 6 bases from V and 0 bases from J, the junction contained 3 bases not matched to a gene. This CDR3 has 16 residues. The CDR3 is CASSRLAGGSTDTQYF. The CDR3 DNA sequence: TGTGCCAGCAGCCGACTAGCGGGAGGTAGCACAGATACGCAGTATTTT.

The chain combines TRBV19 with TRBJ2-2; D possibly matches TRBD1 or TRBD2 (5 bases each). The CDR3 spans 17 residues. Germline V gives CDR1 LNHDA, CDR2 SQIVND (reference sequence). V was trimmed by 3 bases and J by 2 bases, leaving 16 bases between them. CDR3 coding DNA: TGTGCCAGTAGTATGTCTCCGGGACGGATCAACACCGGGGAGCTGTTTTTT. Translating it yields CASSMSPGRINTGELFF.

Regarding this clone: Other DNA sequences from this sample encode an identical CDR3 as well. CDR3: CASSPGTSGRALETQYF. DNA for the CDR3: TGCGCCAGCAGCCCTGGGACTAGCGGGAGGGCCTTGGAGACCCAGTACTTC. The genes are TRBV5-1 and TRBJ2-5; 16 nucleotides line up with TRBD2. This CDR3 spans 17 amino acids. V lost 4 bases and J lost 5; bases outside the gene matches: 8. Germline V gene sequence: CDR1 SGHRS, CDR2 YFSETQ.